The T cell receptor (beta chain) under discussion was sequenced for a study of glioma-infiltrating T cells. As to this clonotype: Its antigen is unidentified.

Trimming removed 2 bases from V and 12 bases from J, with 14 bases in between. The CDR3 extends over 13 amino acids. Germline CDR1 and CDR2: MNHEY and SMNVEV (reference sequence). Amplification of TCR alpha and beta CDR3 regions from RNA used iRepertoire nested multiplex PCR. Input was about 95-400 ng of tissue mRNA or PBMC total RNA. TCRdb analysed the multiplex PCR reads with MiXCR anew, one entry per CDR3 protein. This sample has 400,000 or so distinct CDR3 sequences, with roughly two fifths found just once. General observations from the study: Tissue and blood shared very few CDR3 sequences. Tissue-blood divergence was below expectation in non-neoplastic patients, above in gliomas.

The chain couples TRBV27 to TRBJ1-5; D unresolved. The source material was glioma tissue, nonneoplastic brain tissue, or PBMCs (not recorded which). The receptor comes from a human donor with low-grade glioma or glioblastoma, undergoing nonglioma brain surgery, or in good health (not recorded which). The CDR3 coding sequence is TGTGCCAGCAGTTTAAACCCCGAGCGGCTCCAGCATTTT. This gives the protein CASSLNPERLQHF.